The 24 T cell receptor beta chains reported below all come from one sample, sequenced in a study of shared clonotypes between healthy human individuals. Clones were sequenced by immunoSEQ multiplex PCR, and TCRdb holds only the in-frame ones, with some missing. The sample consists of about 2 million clones, roughly 96% of them appearing once. The sample consisted of naive CD4+ T cells sorted from blood. Subset indicated: CD45RA+ positively selected. These receptors came from a man in his late teens or twenties in good health.

This clone was recorded once. The chain is built from TRBV28 and TRBJ2-7; 8 nucleotides line up with TRBD1. Per germline, CDR1 MDHEN and CDR2 SYDVKM. V shed 6 bases and J 2 bases; nucleotides not matched to a gene: 9. The CDR3 loop spans 15 amino acids. CDR3 sequence: CASSPGQGDTYEQYF. The CDR3 bases are TGTGCCAGCAGCCCCGGACAGGGAGATACCTACGAGCAGTACTTC.

This clone was detected once. CDR3 region: CASSFKVTGSQETQYF. In nucleotides, the CDR3 is TGCGCCAGCAGCTTTAAAGTCACAGGCTCACAAGAGACCCAGTACTTC. V is TRBV5-1 and J is TRBJ2-5, with D perhaps matching TRBD1 (5 bases). Germline V lookup: CDR1 SGHRS, CDR2 YFSETQ. Deletions cut 2 bases from V and 2 bases from J, with 16 bases between. The CDR3 loop spans 16 amino acids.

This chain links TRBV7-8 with TRBJ1-6, with D tentatively TRBD1 (5 bases). Between the trimmed V and J ends, which lost 5 bases and 3 bases, there was a span of 14 bases. This CDR3 is built from 16 residues. Germline CDR1 and CDR2: SGHVS and FQNEAQ. The DNA for the CDR3 is TGTGCCAGCAGCATATTAACGACAGACTATAATTCACCCCTCCACTTT. It codes for CASSILTTDYNSPLHF.

The chain combines TRBV10-2 with TRBJ2-5; D uncertain. V was cut by 3 bases and J by 2 bases, with 13 bases left in between. The CDR3 loop spans 15 amino acids. Germline loops: CDR1 WSHSY, CDR2 SAAADI. The CDR3 nucleotides are TGCGCCAGCAGTGACTCTTCCTACTGGCAAGAGACCCAGTACTTC. Translating gives CASSDSSYWQETQYF.

This chain uses TRBV5-6 with TRBJ2-5; TRBD2 matches 8 bases. After removal of 3 bases from V and 5 bases from J, the junction contained 9 bases not matched to a gene. The length of the CDR3 is 15 residues. CDR1 and CDR2 (germline): SGHDT, YYEEEE. This chain's CDR3 is CASSSSSGRGETQYF. For the CDR3, the DNA is TGTGCCAGCAGCTCCTCCAGCGGGAGAGGGGAGACCCAGTACTTC.

This chain connects TRBV6-6 to TRBJ1-6, with 8 bases that match TRBD1. The CDR3 totals 15 residues. Germline CDR1 reads MNHNY; CDR2 reads SVGAGI (reference sequence). V gave up 3 bases and J gave up 9 bases; unmatched junction bases: 7. The CDR3 spells CASSYPDRVSSPLHF. Here the CDR3 DNA reads TGTGCCAGCAGTTATCCGGACAGGGTTTCTTCACCCCTCCACTTT.

The chain has TRBV28 and TRBJ1-1; D not resolved. V lost 5 bases and J lost 8, with 12 bases in between. The CDR3 sequence is 12 residues long. From germline, CDR1 is MDHEN and CDR2 SYDVKM. DNA for the CDR3: TGTGCCAGCAGTGGACTCGAGCTGGAAGCTTTCTTT. Its protein product is CASSGLELEAFF. The full variable domain, in which reference TRBV28 and TRBJ1-1 provide the parts outside the CDR3, is DVKVTQSSRYLVKRTGEKVFLECVQDMDHENMFWYRQDPGLGLRLIYFSYDVKMKEKGDIPEGYSVSREKKERFSLILESASTNQTSMYLCASSGLELEAFFGQGTRLTVV.

The table lists this clone with a count of one. This chain joins TRBV10-1 and TRBJ2-6; D is possibly TRBD1 or TRBD2 (6 bases each). CDR3 length: 15 residues. V was shortened by 3 bases and J by 2 bases, with 8 bases between the two germline ends. CDR1 is WNHNN and CDR2 is SYGVQD in the germline V gene (reference sequence). The CDR3 DNA reads as TGCGCCAGCAGTGACGGGGGCCCTGGGGCCAACGTCCTGACTTTC. Its protein product is CASSDGGPGANVLTF.

A word on this clone: Other DNA sequences in the same sample also yield this CDR3. This chain connects TRBV5-1 to TRBJ1-5; D is ambiguous. CDR1 is SGHRS, CDR2 YFSETQ, per germline. The length of the CDR3 is 14 residues. The V end lost 0 bases, the J end lost 6 bases, and 10 bases lay between the germline ends. The CDR3 loop reads CASSLDGVGQPQHF. For the CDR3, the DNA is TGCGCCAGCAGCTTGGACGGGGTCGGTCAGCCCCAGCATTTT.

As DNA, the CDR3 is TGTGCCGCTCATAACTATCCGCAAGAGACCCAGTACTTC. Protein sequence: CAAHNYPQETQYF. V and J are TRBV10-3 and TRBJ2-5; no clear D. Germline CDR1 ENHRY, CDR2 SYGVKD. Trimming shortened V by 11 bases and J by 2 bases, and 15 bases separated the two germline ends. The CDR3 contains 13 residues.

The rearrangement joins TRBV6-5 to TRBJ2-2, with 7 bases fitting TRBD1. The trim removed 10 bases at V and 2 bases at J, leaving 4 bases unmatched. The CDR3 has 13 residues. Germline assignment: CDR1 MNHEY and CDR2 SVGAGI. This CDR3 reads CATRDSNTGELFF. The CDR3, as DNA: TGTGCCACAAGGGACAGCAACACCGGGGAGCTGTTTTTT.

The V call is TRBV5-1, the J call TRBJ1-3; D unresolved. V lost 0 bases and J lost 5, with 15 bases in between. CDR1 and CDR2 from the germline V gene are SGHRS and YFSETQ. There are 16 residues in the CDR3. DNA of the CDR3: TGCGCCAGCAGCTTGGCGGGCATCTTGGGCCGAAACACCATATATTTT. It is translated as CASSLAGILGRNTIYF.

In this sample, this clone turned up once. The chain couples TRBV6-6 to TRBJ1-1, with 9 bases matching TRBD1. CDR3 length: 15 residues. The germline V gene has CDR1 MNHNY and CDR2 SVGAGI (reference sequence). J was trimmed by 0 bases and V by 5 bases; bases with no gene match: 4. The CDR3 coding sequence is TGTGCCAGCAGTAGACAGGGGGAAATGAACACTGAAGCTTTCTTT. It specifies CASSRQGEMNTEAFF.

The chain joins TRBV28 to TRBJ2-6; D is ambiguous. Germline V lookup: CDR1 MDHEN, CDR2 SYDVKM. The CDR3 is 15 residues long. The V end was cut by 2 bases, the J end by 4 bases, with 9 bases between. CDR3 protein: CASSLVGSGANVLTF. CDR3 coding DNA: TGTGCCAGCAGTTTAGTAGGAAGCGGGGCCAACGTCCTGACTTTC.

This clone was seen more than once but under ten times. Different DNA sequences within this sample yield the same CDR3. The gene calls are TRBV5-1 and TRBJ2-1; 7 bases match TRBD1. V trimming: 0 bases; J trimming: 0 bases; junction bases outside the gene matches: 0. In germline, CDR1 is SGHRS, CDR2 YFSETQ. The CDR3 has 15 amino acids. The CDR3 DNA sequence: TGCGCCAGCAGCTTGGAGGGGGCCTCCTACAATGAGCAGTTCTTC. It translates to CASSLEGASYNEQFF.

The V and J genes are TRBV5-6 and TRBJ1-2; a possible D gene is TRBD1 (5 bases). Between the trimmed V and J ends, which lost 3 bases and 10 bases, there was a span of 22 bases. Germline CDR1 SGHDT, CDR2 YYEEEE. The CDR3 sequence is 15 residues long. The CDR3 DNA follows: TGTGCCAGCAGCTCCCAAGGCGGGGCCACGGCCGACTACACCTTC. Translating gives CASSSQGGATADYTF.

DNA for the CDR3: TGTGCCAGCAGTGCTGAGCAGAATGAAAAACTGTTTTTT. It is translated as CASSAEQNEKLFF. V usage is TRBV2 and J usage is TRBJ1-4, with D unresolved. CDR1 SNHLY and CDR2 FYNNEI come from the germline V gene. Trimming left V 4 bases short and J 5 bases short, with 8 bases between. The CDR3 extends over 13 amino acids.

This clone was detected ten times or more. The V call is TRBV28, the J call TRBJ2-7, with D perhaps matching TRBD1 (5 bases). CDR1 MDHEN and CDR2 SYDVKM come from the germline V gene. V was pared by 5 bases and J by 5 bases, with 19 bases between. The CDR3 consists of 15 residues. This CDR3 reads CASSRAQIGVNEQYF. In DNA, the CDR3 is TGTGCCAGCAGTAGGGCTCAGATAGGGGTAAACGAGCAGTACTTC.

The chain couples TRBV7-3 to TRBJ2-3; possibly TRBD2 for D (5 bases). V was clipped by 5 bases and J by 8 bases, with 26 bases between them. CDR1 and CDR2 from the germline V gene are SGHTA and FQGTGA. The CDR3 sequence is 17 residues long. CDR3 loop: CASSPAPGLSSVGTQYF. The CDR3 DNA reads TGTGCCAGCAGCCCCGCCCCTGGACTGTCTTCGGTTGGTACGCAGTATTTT.

This rearrangement joins TRBV7-3 to TRBJ1-1; the D is unclear. The CDR3 sequence is 13 residues long. CDR1 is SGHTA and CDR2 is FQGTGA in the germline V gene. Trimming left V 3 bases short and J 2 bases short, with 7 bases between. CDR3 protein: CASSFGKNTEAFF. Here the CDR3 DNA reads TGTGCCAGCAGCTTTGGGAAAAACACTGAAGCTTTCTTT.

The chain uses TRBV6-1 and TRBJ1-2; TRBD1 matches 7 bases. The germline CDR1 and CDR2 sequences are MNHNS and SASEGT. The junction had 8 bases not matched to a gene; V was cut back by 3 bases and J by 4 bases. The CDR3 loop spans 15 amino acids. The CDR3 region is CASSDQPTGVYGYTF. The CDR3 DNA sequence: TGTGCCAGCAGTGACCAACCAACAGGGGTCTATGGCTACACCTTC.

The chain uses TRBV5-3 and TRBJ2-3, with 8 bases aligning to TRBD2. TRBV5-3 is placed among ORFs of uncertain function. The CDR3 extends over 16 amino acids. The V gene end was trimmed by 0 bases and the J gene end by 2 bases; junction bases not matched to a gene: 5. The CDR3 loop is CARSLDSSGYTDTQYF. The CDR3 bases are TGTGCCAGAAGCTTGGACTCTAGCGGGTACACAGATACGCAGTATTTT.

The J gene is TRBJ1-1, the V gene TRBV6-5; D remains ambiguous. Trimming stripped 7 bases from V and 2 bases from J, with 11 bases between. Germline V lookup: CDR1 MNHEY, CDR2 SVGAGI. The CDR3 is 13 residues long. The CDR3 reads CASNYGENTEAFF. CDR3 DNA: TGTGCCAGCAACTACGGGGAAAACACTGAAGCTTTCTTT.

About this clone: The sample has other DNA sequences that encode this CDR3 too. The chain combines TRBV19 with TRBJ1-1, with unresolved D. Per germline, CDR1 LNHDA and CDR2 SQIVND (reference sequence). This CDR3 comprises 13 residues. V was trimmed by 3 bases and J by 4 bases, leaving 9 bases between them. The CDR3 nucleotides are TGTGCCAGTAGTATTGAGGGTGTCACTGAAGCTTTCTTT. Its translation is CASSIEGVTEAFF.